The 30 T cell receptor beta chains presented below share a single source sample, sequenced in a study of T cells in Graves' hyperthyroidism and ophthalmopathy. TCR beta CDR3 regions were amplified from RNA. During a first-round RT-PCR of the TCR CDR3, the HTBI primer set was used. TCRdb re-derived calls from the multiplex PCR reads in MiXCR, one entry per CDR3 protein. Here the sample spans approximately 430,000 distinct CDR3 sequences, 14% to 15% being singletons. Sequenced input: blood. These receptors were obtained from a man younger than 35 with Graves' ophthalmopathy.

This clonotype was detected ten times or more. The chain recombines TRBV20-1 with TRBJ2-7, with TRBD1 identical over 10 bases. The trim removed 6 bases at V and 7 bases at J, leaving 6 bases unmatched. CDR1 and CDR2 (germline): DFQATT, SNEGSKA (reference sequence). This CDR3 contains 12 residues. The CDR3 DNA reads as TGCAGTGCCTTGGACAGGGGGTGGGAGCAGTACTTC. Its translation is CSALDRGWEQYF.

The table lists this clonotype with many counts. The rearrangement joins TRBV12-5 to TRBJ1-2, with 11 bases that match TRBD1. Trimming took 0 bases from V and 6 from J; bases not matched to a gene: 15. This CDR3 region has 19 residues. The germline V gene has CDR1 LGHNT and CDR2 FRNRAP. The CDR3 DNA is TGTGCTAGTGGTTTGGTACGATCGGGACAGGGGGGCGTCTACGATGGCTACACCTTC. Residues: CASGLVRSGQGGVYDGYTF. Together with reference TRBV12-5 and TRBJ1-2, the CDR3 gives the full variable domain: DARVTQTPRHKVTEMGQEVTMRCQPILGHNTVFWYRQTMMQGLELLAYFRNRAPLDDSGMPKDRFSAEMPDATLATLKIQPSEPRDSAVYFCASGLVRSGQGGVYDGYTFGSGTRLTVV.

This clonotype was seen repeatedly, ten times or more. The chain joins TRBV6-2 or TRBV6-3 to TRBJ2-3, with 8 bases aligning to TRBD2. J gave up 3 bases and V 11 bases, and 7 bases lay outside the gene matches. Germline lookup yields CDR1 MNHEY and CDR2 SVGEGT. The CDR3 sequence is 13 residues long. The CDR3 DNA is TGTGCCGTGGCATCTAGCGGGACAGATACGCAGTATTTT. It encodes CAVASSGTDTQYF.

This clonotype was seen a few times. The chain employs TRBV27 and TRBJ2-7; D is tentatively TRBD1 or TRBD2 (10 bases each). The CDR3 sequence is 19 residues long. Germline CDR1 reads MNHEY; CDR2 reads SMNVEV (reference sequence). V was trimmed by 6 bases and J by 4 bases, leaving 31 bases between them. The CDR3 sequence: CASRRSGTGVLAGAYEQYF. CDR3 sequence (DNA): TGTGCCAGCAGGCGTTCGGGGACAGGGGTGCTAGCGGGAGCTTACGAGCAGTACTTC.

This clonotype was seen many times. The rearrangement joins TRBV7-9 to TRBJ2-3; 11 bases match TRBD2. The length of the CDR3 is 15 residues. Trimming at V came to 5 bases and at J to 7 bases, leaving 8 bases not matched to a gene. CDR1 and CDR2 from the germline V gene are SEHNR and FQNEAQ (reference sequence). The CDR3 sequence is CASSLLGLAGYTQYF. The DNA of the CDR3 is TGTGCCAGCAGCCTCCTAGGACTAGCGGGTTATACGCAGTATTTT.

Many counts were recorded for this clonotype. V gene TRBV6-1 combines with J gene TRBJ2-1; 10 nucleotides line up with TRBD2. This CDR3 comprises 14 residues. V lost 5 bases to trimming and J lost 2 bases; unmatched junction nucleotides: 0. Germline V gives CDR1 MNHNS, CDR2 SASEGT. CDR3 bases: TGTGCCAGCAGTAGCGGGGGGGCCTACAATGAGCAGTTCTTC. It yields the protein CASSSGGAYNEQFF.

As to this clonotype: This sequence may be a read error, since a much larger clone differs from it by one base. V and J are TRBV30 and TRBJ1-2, with D unresolved. The germline V gene encodes CDR1 GTSNPN and CDR2 SVGIG (reference sequence). The CDR3 consists of 11 residues. The CDR3 loop reads CVWSTTWGYTF. Here the CDR3 DNA reads TGTGTCTGGAGCACGACATGGGGCTACACCTTC.

This clonotype has a handful of counts. V gene TRBV6-1 combines with J gene TRBJ2-2; TRBD2 matches at 14 bases. Trimming took 7 bases from V and 1 from J; bases not matched to a gene: 11. The CDR3 is 19 amino acids. Germline CDR1 MNHNS, CDR2 SASEGT. In nucleotides, the CDR3 is TGTGCCAGCATCAAGCGCCTGACTAGCGGGGGGGTGAACACCGGGGAGCTGTTTTTT. Amino acids: CASIKRLTSGGVNTGELFF.

The table lists this clonotype with many counts. The chain carries TRBV7-3 and TRBJ2-3, with D maybe TRBD1 (6 bases). Between the trimmed V and J ends, which lost 5 bases and 8 bases, there was a span of 14 bases. Germline CDR1 SGHTA, CDR2 FQGTGA. The CDR3 is 13 residues long. The CDR3 bases are TGTGCCAGCAGCGCCATACAGGGAAGTACGCAGTATTTT. Translating gives CASSAIQGSTQYF. Drawing the rest from reference TRBV7-3 and TRBJ2-3, the complete variable domain is GAGVSQTPSNKVTEKGKYVELRCDPISGHTALYWYRQSLGQGPEFLIYFQGTGAADDSGLPNDRFFAVRPEGSVSTLKIQRTERGDSAVYLCASSAIQGSTQYFGPGTRLTVL.

This chain links TRBV24-1 with TRBJ1-5, with D perhaps matching TRBD1 (6 bases). CDR1 and CDR2 from the germline V gene are KGHDR and SFDVKD. The CDR3 runs to 14 residues. Trimming took off 4 bases at V and 10 bases at J, with 16 bases between the two ends. The CDR3 nucleotides are TGTGCCACCAGTGACATTAGGGGGGGTAGTCCCCAGCATTTT. It specifies CATSDIRGGSPQHF.

This clonotype was seen at least ten times. The CDR3 loop reads CASSKTGTGQPQHF. CDR3 DNA: TGTGCCAGCAGTAAGACAGGGACGGGGCAGCCCCAGCATTTT. V usage is TRBV2 and J usage is TRBJ1-5; TRBD1 agrees at 7 bases. The CDR3 runs 14 residues. Germline V gives CDR1 SNHLY, CDR2 FYNNEI. The trim removed 5 bases at V and 7 bases at J, leaving 8 bases unmatched.

V and J are TRBV6-1 and TRBJ1-5; D gene unclear. The CDR3 is 14 residues long. V was shortened by 8 bases and J by 3 bases, with 14 bases between the two germline ends. Germline values: CDR1 MNHNS, CDR2 SASEGT. The CDR3 bases are TGTGCCAGCGCCGTTAGGAGGGACAATCAGCCCCAGCATTTT. Translation gives CASAVRRDNQPQHF.

Comment on this clonotype: A read error is possible here, since a much larger clone lies one base away. The rearrangement joins TRBV11-2 to TRBJ2-2, with D unclear. CDR3 size: 15 residues. CDR1 is SGHAT, CDR2 FQNNGV, per germline. CDR3 amino acids: CASSLEPGDTRELFF. CDR3 bases: TGTGCCAGCAGCTTAGAGCCAGGAGACACCAGGGAGCTGTTTTTT.

This clonotype has ten or more counts. The chain carries TRBV3-1 and TRBJ2-7, with a tentative D call TRBD2 (6 bases). CDR3 length equals 15 residues. Trimming stripped 1 base from V and 3 bases from J, with 13 bases between. CDR1 and CDR2 (germline): LGHDT, YNNKEL (reference sequence). DNA for the CDR3: TGTGCCAGCAGCCAAGCCTGGAGGGCCAGCTACGAGCAGTACTTC. Translating gives CASSQAWRASYEQYF.

The chain couples TRBV14 to TRBJ2-3, with D possibly being TRBD2 (6 bases). The germline CDR1 and CDR2 sequences are SGHDN and FVKESK. The ends were cut back, 4 bases at V and 2 bases at J, with 10 bases in the middle. This CDR3 has 14 residues. CDR3 sequence (DNA): TGTGCCAGCAGCCTTCGGGAGATCACAGATACGCAGTATTTT. Amino acids: CASSLREITDTQYF.

This clonotype showed up many times. A junction end diverges from the germline sequence, so it may reflect a read error. The chain has TRBV5-1 and TRBJ2-1; weak D call: TRBD1 (5 bases). CDR1 SGHRS and CDR2 YFSETQ come from the germline V gene. CDR3 length: 18 residues. The CDR3 nucleotides read TGCGCCAGCAGCTTGGTCCCCCTGGAGCAGGGCTCCGACAATGAGCAGTTCTTC. Translated: CASSLVPLEQGSDNEQFF.

The CDR3 protein is CASSSTGGNYEQYF. In DNA form, the CDR3 reads TGTGCCAGCAGCTCGACTGGGGGAAACTACGAGCAGTACTTC. The rearrangement uses TRBV5-8 and TRBJ2-7; D possibly matches TRBD1 or TRBD2 (5 bases each). Germline lookup yields CDR1 SGHTS and CDR2 YDEGEE. Trimming shortened V by 3 bases and J by 3 bases, and 13 bases separated the two germline ends. The CDR3 totals 14 residues. Based on the CDR3 plus reference TRBV5-8 and TRBJ2-7, the full variable domain is EAGVTQSPTHLIKTRGQQATLRCSPISGHTSVYWYQQALGLGLQFLLWYDEGEERNRGNFPPRFSGRQFPNYSSELNVNALELEDSALYLCASSSTGGNYEQYFGPGTRLTVT.

This chain links TRBV25-1 with TRBJ2-1; 8 bases agree with TRBD2. Germline lookup yields CDR1 MGHDK and CDR2 SYGVNS. CDR3 length: 16 amino acids. V lost 8 bases, J lost 4 bases, and 13 bases stayed unmatched. The CDR3 reads CASGSGAGVSYNEQFF. CDR3 in DNA: TGTGCCAGCGGATCGGGAGCGGGAGTGTCTTACAATGAGCAGTTCTTC. Looking up the rest from reference TRBV25-1 and TRBJ2-1 gives the full variable domain: EADIYQTPRYLVIGTGKKITLECSQTMGHDKMYWYQQDPGMELHLIHYSYGVNSTEKGDLSSESTVSRIRTEHFPLTLESARPSHTSQYLCASGSGAGVSYNEQFFGPGTRLTVL.

This clonotype was found many times. The CDR3 is CSATYSGRSYEQYF. The CDR3 nucleotides read TGCAGTGCTACCTATAGCGGGAGGTCCTACGAGCAGTACTTC. The rearrangement joins TRBV20-1 to TRBJ2-7, with 10 bases matching TRBD2. V shed 4 bases and J 1 base; nucleotides not matched to a gene: 4. This CDR3 is built from 14 residues. The germline gives CDR1 DFQATT, CDR2 SNEGSKA (reference sequence).

This clonotype was found many times. This chain links TRBV6-5 with TRBJ1-2, with TRBD1 identical over 11 bases. This CDR3 is 15 amino acids long. The trim removed 1 base at V and 6 bases at J, leaving 4 bases unmatched. The germline V gene encodes CDR1 MNHEY and CDR2 SVGAGI. The CDR3 DNA reads as TGTGCCAGCAGTTACTGGGACAGGGGGAAGCATGGCTACACCTTC. Protein sequence: CASSYWDRGKHGYTF.

This clonotype was found a few times. The rearrangement links TRBV11-2 to TRBJ1-6; no clear D. V lost 1 base and J lost 10, with 8 bases in between. Germline-derived CDR1 and CDR2 are SGHAT and FQNNGV. The CDR3 length is 13 residues. The CDR3 DNA is TGTGCCAGCAGCTTAGGAGGTCCCTCACCCCTCCACTTT. This gives the protein CASSLGGPSPLHF.

At least ten counts were recorded for this clonotype. The chain recombines TRBV6-1 with TRBJ2-7; D is unclear. The CDR3 loop spans 12 amino acids. The germline CDR1 and CDR2 sequences are MNHNS and SASEGT. Trimming stripped 3 bases from V and 4 bases from J, with 7 bases between. In nucleotides, the CDR3 is TGTGCCAGCAGTGAGGGATCATACGAGCAGTACTTC. This sequence encodes CASSEGSYEQYF.

The sample holds many counts of this clonotype. This chain joins TRBV12-3 or TRBV12-4 and TRBJ2-7; TRBD1 agrees at 10 bases. Unmatched junction bases numbered 9, after V lost 4 bases and J lost 6 bases. There are 15 residues in the CDR3. The CDR3 bases are TGTGCCAGCAGTTCCCCGGGACAGGGGTCGGGCGAGCAGTACTTC. Translation: CASSSPGQGSGEQYF.

This clonotype was observed many times. The chain combines TRBV12-3 or TRBV12-4 with TRBJ2-3; TRBD2 matches at 9 bases. The CDR3 totals 13 residues. Trimming removed 8 bases from V and 9 bases from J; junction bases left unmatched: 9. The CDR3 sequence: CASAGLAGETQYF. The CDR3 region has the DNA TGTGCCAGCGCAGGGTTAGCGGGGGAGACGCAGTATTTT.

The rearrangement joins TRBV9 to TRBJ2-3; D may be TRBD1 (6 bases). The CDR3 spans 14 residues. The V gene lost 2 bases and the J gene lost 3 bases, with 10 bases spanning the gap. Germline assignment: CDR1 SGDLS and CDR2 YYNGEE. CDR3 residues: CASSVQGRTDTQYF. The CDR3 DNA reads as TGTGCCAGCAGCGTCCAGGGGCGTACAGATACGCAGTATTTT.

The sample holds a few counts of this clonotype. The chain joins TRBV5-8 to TRBJ2-5; 7 positions match TRBD2. The V and J ends lost 0 bases and 5 bases, in that order; junction bases with no gene match: 7. CDR3 size: 15 residues. Germline assignment: CDR1 SGHTS and CDR2 YDEGEE. Here the CDR3 reads CASSLVSRERETQYF. Written as DNA, the CDR3 is TGTGCCAGCAGCTTGGTTTCGCGGGAGCGGGAGACCCAGTACTTC.

Only a few counts were recorded for this clonotype. This sequence joins TRBV5-6 and TRBJ2-5, with 9 nucleotides matching TRBD2. Germline trimming cut 2 bases from V and 6 bases from J; bases unmatched to any gene: 8. Germline V gene data show CDR1 as SGHDT and CDR2 as YYEEEE. The CDR3 runs to 15 residues. The CDR3 coding sequence is TGTGCCAGCAGCTTAACGGCGGGGGGGCCAAAGACCCAGTACTTC. Encoded protein: CASSLTAGGPKTQYF.

This clonotype was detected only a few times. V is TRBV27 and J is TRBJ1-1, with D perhaps TRBD1 (6 bases). The CDR3 spans 14 residues. V lost 7 bases to trimming and J lost 2 bases, with 14 bases between them. Looked up from germline, CDR1 is MNHEY and CDR2 is SMNVEV (reference sequence). CDR3 DNA: TGTGCCAGCAAGTGGTCGGACAGAAACACTGAAGCTTTCTTT. Amino acid sequence: CASKWSDRNTEAFF.

In this sample, this clonotype turned up many times. The genes are TRBV5-1 and TRBJ2-3, with 11 bases lining up with TRBD2. CDR1 is SGHRS and CDR2 is YFSETQ in the germline V gene. Unmatched junction bases numbered 1, after V lost 3 bases and J lost 1 base. This CDR3 contains 15 residues. The CDR3 DNA sequence: TGCGCCAGCAGCTCGACTAGCGGGGGCACAGATACGCAGTATTTT. Amino acid sequence: CASSSTSGGTDTQYF.

This clonotype was seen a handful of times. V usage is TRBV20-1 and J usage is TRBJ2-3; 12 nucleotides line up with TRBD2. Germline CDR1 DFQATT, CDR2 SNEGSKA (reference sequence). With V trimmed by 6 bases and J by 4 bases, 8 bases remained unmatched. There are 15 residues in the CDR3. The CDR3 region has the DNA TGCAGTGCCACAGGACTAGCGGGATCGTCAGATACGCAGTATTTT. This translates into CSATGLAGSSDTQYF.